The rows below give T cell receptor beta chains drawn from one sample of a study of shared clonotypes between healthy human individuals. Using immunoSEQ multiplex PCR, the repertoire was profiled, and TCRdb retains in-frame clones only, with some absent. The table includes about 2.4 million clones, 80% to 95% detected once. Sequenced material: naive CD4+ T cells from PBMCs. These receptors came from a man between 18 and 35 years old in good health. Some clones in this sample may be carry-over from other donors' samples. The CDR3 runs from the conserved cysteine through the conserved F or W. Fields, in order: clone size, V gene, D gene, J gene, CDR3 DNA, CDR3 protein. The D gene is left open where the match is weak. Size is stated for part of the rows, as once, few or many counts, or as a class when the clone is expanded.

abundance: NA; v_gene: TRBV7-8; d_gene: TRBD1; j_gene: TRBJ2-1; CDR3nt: TGTGCCAGCAGCCCGACAGGGCGGAATGAGCAGTTCTTC; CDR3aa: CASSPTGRNEQFF
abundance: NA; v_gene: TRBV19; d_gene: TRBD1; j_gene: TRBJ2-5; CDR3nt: TGTGCCAGTAGTAAAAGACAGGGGCAAGAGACCCAGTACTTC; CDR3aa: CASSKRQGQETQYF
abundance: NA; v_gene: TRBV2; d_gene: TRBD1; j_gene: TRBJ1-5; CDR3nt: TGTGCCAGCGACAGGGAGGCTAATCAGCCCCAGCATTTT; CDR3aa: CASDREANQPQHF
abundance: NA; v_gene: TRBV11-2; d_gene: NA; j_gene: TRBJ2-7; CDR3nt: TGTGCCAGCAGTCGTGTGTTTGGGAATAACTACGAGCAGTACTTC; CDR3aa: CASSRVFGNNYEQYF
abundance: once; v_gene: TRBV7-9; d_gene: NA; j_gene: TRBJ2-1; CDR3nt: TGTGCCAGCAGCTTAACTACCAGGCCCGGGGAGCAGTTCTTC; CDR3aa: CASSLTTRPGEQFF
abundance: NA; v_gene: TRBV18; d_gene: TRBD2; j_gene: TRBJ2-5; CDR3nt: TGTGCCAGCTCCCCGACTAGCGGGTACCAAGAGACCCAGTACTTC; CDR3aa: CASSPTSGYQETQYF
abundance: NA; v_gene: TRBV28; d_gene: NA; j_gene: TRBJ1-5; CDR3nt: TGTGCCAGCAGCCCTCCCGGTGCGCCCCAGCATTTT; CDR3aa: CASSPPGAPQHF
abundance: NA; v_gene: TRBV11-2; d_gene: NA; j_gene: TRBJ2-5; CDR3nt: TGTGCCAGCAGCTTAGATGGATACCAAGAGACCCAGTACTTC; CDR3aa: CASSLDGYQETQYF
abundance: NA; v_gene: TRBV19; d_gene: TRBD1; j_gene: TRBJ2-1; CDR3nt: TGTGCCAGTAGTATTCTCCCGGGACAGGGGGATTATGAGCAGTTCTTC; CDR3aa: CASSILPGQGDYEQFF
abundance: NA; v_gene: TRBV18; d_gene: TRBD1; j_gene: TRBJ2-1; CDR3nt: TGTGCCAGCTCACCCCTTCAAATCGGGACAGGGTTTTACAATGAGCAGTTCTTC; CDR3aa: CASSPLQIGTGFYNEQFF
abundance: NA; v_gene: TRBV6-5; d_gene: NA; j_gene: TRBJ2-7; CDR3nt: TGTGCCAGCACAACACGAACAGGGACCTACGAGCAGTACTTC; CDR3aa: CASTTRTGTYEQYF
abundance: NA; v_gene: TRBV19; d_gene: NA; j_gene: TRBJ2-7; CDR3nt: TGTGCCAGTAGTACCCCCGGGGGAGTTAGCTACGAGCAGTACTTC; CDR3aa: CASSTPGGVSYEQYF
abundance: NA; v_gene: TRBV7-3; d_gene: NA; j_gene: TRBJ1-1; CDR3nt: TGTGCCAGCAGTCGCGGGCTGGGCGTCGACACTGAAGCTTTCTTT; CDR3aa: CASSRGLGVDTEAFF
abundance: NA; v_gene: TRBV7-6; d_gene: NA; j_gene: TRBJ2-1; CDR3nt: TGTGCCAGCAGCTTAGTTATTAGGGGGTCGGACAATGAGCAGTTCTTC; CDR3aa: CASSLVIRGSDNEQFF
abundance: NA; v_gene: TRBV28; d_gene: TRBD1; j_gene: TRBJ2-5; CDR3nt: TGTGCCAGCAGTCTCTGGGACAGGGGGCAAGAGACCCAGTACTTC; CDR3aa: CASSLWDRGQETQYF
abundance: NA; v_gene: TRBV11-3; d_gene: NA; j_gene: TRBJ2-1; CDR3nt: TGTGCCAGCAGCTTAGCCGGGACACCGATAAACAATGAGCAGTTCTTC; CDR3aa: CASSLAGTPINNEQFF
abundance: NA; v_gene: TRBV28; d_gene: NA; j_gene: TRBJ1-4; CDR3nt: TGTGCCAGCTGGGGGCGCGGGAATGAAAAACTGTTTTTT; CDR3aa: CASWGRGNEKLFF
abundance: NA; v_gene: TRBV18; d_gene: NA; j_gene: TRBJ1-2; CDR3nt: TGTGCCAGCTCACGTGACAAGTCCTATGGCTACACCTTC; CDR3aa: CASSRDKSYGYTF
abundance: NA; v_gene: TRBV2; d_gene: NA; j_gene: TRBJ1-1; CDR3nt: TGTGCCAGCACCCTGAACACTGAAGCTTTCTTT; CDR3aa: CASTLNTEAFF
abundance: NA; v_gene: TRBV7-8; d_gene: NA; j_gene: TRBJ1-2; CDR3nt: TGTGCCAGCAGCTTAGGGGACTATGGCTACACCTTC; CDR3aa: CASSLGDYGYTF
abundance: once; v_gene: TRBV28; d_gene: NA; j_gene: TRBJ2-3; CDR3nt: TGTGCCAGCAGTTTACGGATGAGAGATACACAGTATTTT; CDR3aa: CASSLRMRDTQYF
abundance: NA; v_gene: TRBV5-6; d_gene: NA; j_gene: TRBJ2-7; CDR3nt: TGTGCCAGCAGCTTGGTAGTTCAGGAGCCCTACGAGCAGTACTTC; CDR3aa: CASSLVVQEPYEQYF
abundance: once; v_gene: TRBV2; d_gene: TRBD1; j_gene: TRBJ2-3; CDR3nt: TGTGCCAGCAGTTACAGGGGGACGGATACGCAGTATTTT; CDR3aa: CASSYRGTDTQYF
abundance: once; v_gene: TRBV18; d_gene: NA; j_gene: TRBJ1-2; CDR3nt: TGTGCCAGCTCACCAACGACGCAAAAAATCTATGGCTACACCTTC; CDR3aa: CASSPTTQKIYGYTF
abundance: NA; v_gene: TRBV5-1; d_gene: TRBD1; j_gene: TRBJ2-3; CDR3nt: TGCGCCAGCAGCGGACAGGGCGCAGATACGCAGTATTTT; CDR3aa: CASSGQGADTQYF
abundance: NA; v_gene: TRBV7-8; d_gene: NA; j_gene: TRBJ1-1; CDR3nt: TGTGCCAGCAGCTTACTCAGCGGGACAGAAGCTTTCTTT; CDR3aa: CASSLLSGTEAFF
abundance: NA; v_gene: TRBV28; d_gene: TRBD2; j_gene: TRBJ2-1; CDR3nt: TGTGCCAGCAGCCCGGGACTAACTAACAATGAGCAGTTCTTC; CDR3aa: CASSPGLTNNEQFF
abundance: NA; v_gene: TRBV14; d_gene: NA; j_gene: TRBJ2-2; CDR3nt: TGTGCCAGCAGCCGAATAGTGAATTGGGAGAACACCGGGGAGCTGTTTTTT; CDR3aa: CASSRIVNWENTGELFF
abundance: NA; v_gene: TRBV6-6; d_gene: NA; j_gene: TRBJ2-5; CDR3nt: TGTGCCAGCAGTTACGGAGTGCGGGAGACCCAGTACTTC; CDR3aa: CASSYGVRETQYF
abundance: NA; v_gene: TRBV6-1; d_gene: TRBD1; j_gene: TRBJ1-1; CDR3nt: TGTGCCAGCCAGGACAGGTGGAACACTGAAGCTTTCTTT; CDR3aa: CASQDRWNTEAFF
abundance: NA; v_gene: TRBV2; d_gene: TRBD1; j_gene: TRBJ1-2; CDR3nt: TGTGCCAGCAGTGGGGACAGGGGGCGACTAAGTAACTATGGCTACACCTTC; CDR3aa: CASSGDRGRLSNYGYTF
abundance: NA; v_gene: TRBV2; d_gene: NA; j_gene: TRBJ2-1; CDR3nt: TGTGCCCTAGGGGGGAGGGGGAACAATGAGCAGTTCTTC; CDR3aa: CALGGRGNNEQFF
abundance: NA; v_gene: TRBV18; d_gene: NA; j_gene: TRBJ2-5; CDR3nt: TGTGCCAGCTCACCCATGACAGGTCAAGAGACCCAGTACTTC; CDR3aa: CASSPMTGQETQYF
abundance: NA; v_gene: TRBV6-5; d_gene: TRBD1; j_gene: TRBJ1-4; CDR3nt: TGTGCCAGCAGTTACTCCCCAGGGGGAAGAGAAAAACTGTTTTTT; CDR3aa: CASSYSPGGREKLFF
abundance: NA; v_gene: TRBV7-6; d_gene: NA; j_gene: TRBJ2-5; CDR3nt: TGTGCCGGGAAACGGGACCCCTCGGCCTCAGAGACCCAGTACTTC; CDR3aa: CAGKRDPSASETQYF
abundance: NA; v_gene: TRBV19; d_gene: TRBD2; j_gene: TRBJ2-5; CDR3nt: TGTGCCAGTAGTATGAAAGGTAGCGGGGGGCTGGAAGAGACCCAGTACTTC; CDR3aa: CASSMKGSGGLEETQYF
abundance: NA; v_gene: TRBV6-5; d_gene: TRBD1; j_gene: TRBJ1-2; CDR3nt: TGTGCCAGCAGGGGAACCGGGACAGCTAACTATGGCTACACCTTC; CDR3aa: CASRGTGTANYGYTF
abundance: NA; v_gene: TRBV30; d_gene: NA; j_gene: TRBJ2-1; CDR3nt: TGTGCCTGGAGTGTAATTGGGGGTCGAAATGAGCAGTTCTTC; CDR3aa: CAWSVIGGRNEQFF
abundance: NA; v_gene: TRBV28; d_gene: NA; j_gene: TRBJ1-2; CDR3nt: TGTGCCAGCAGTCCCCCTGGGCAGCTCATCTATGGCTACACCTTC; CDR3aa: CASSPPGQLIYGYTF
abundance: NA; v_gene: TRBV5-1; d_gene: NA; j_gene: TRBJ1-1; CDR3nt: TGCGCCAGCAGCTTGGCGGGGATTTCTAGAGCTTTCTTT; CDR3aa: CASSLAGISRAFF
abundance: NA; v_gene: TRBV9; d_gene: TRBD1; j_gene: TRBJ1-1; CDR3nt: TGTGCCAGCAGCCGGACAGGAACGAACACTGAAGCTTTCTTT; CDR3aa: CASSRTGTNTEAFF
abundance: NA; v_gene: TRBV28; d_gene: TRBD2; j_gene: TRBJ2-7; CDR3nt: TGTGCCAGCAGCACTCCGGGACTAGCACTCTACGAGCAGTACTTC; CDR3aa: CASSTPGLALYEQYF
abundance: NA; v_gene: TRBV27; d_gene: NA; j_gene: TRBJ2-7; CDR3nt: TGTGCCAGCGTTCCCCACAGGAGCTCCTACGAGCAGTACTTC; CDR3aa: CASVPHRSSYEQYF
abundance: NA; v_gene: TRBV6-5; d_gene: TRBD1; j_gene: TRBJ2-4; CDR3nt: TGTGCCAGCAGTTACTCGACCGGGACAGGGGCCATTCAGTACTTC; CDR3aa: CASSYSTGTGAIQYF
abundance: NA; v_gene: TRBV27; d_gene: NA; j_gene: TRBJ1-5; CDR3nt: TGTGCCAGCAGTCTGCGACAGACATATCAGCCCCAGCATTTT; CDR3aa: CASSLRQTYQPQHF
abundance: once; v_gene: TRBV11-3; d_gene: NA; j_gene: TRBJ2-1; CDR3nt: TGTGCCAGCAGCTTGGGGAAGGGGTTCAATGAGCAGTTCTTC; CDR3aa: CASSLGKGFNEQFF
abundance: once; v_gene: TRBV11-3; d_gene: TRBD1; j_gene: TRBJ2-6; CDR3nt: TGTGCCAGCAGCGCTGGACAGGGTCGAATCTCCGGGGCCAACGTCCTGACTTTC; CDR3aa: CASSAGQGRISGANVLTF
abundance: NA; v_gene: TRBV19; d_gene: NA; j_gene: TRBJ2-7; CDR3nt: TGTGCCAGTAGTCGGGGATCATCCTACGAGCAGTACTTC; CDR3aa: CASSRGSSYEQYF
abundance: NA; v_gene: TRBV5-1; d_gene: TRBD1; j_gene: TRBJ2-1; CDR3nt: TGCGCCAGCCTTTGGGGACAGGGTACGGGTGAGCAGTTCTTC; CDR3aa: CASLWGQGTGEQFF
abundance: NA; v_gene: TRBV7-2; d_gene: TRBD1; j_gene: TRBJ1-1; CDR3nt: TGTGCCAGCAGCTCACGGGGACAGGGACCGGAAACTGAAGCTTTCTTT; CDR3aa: CASSSRGQGPETEAFF
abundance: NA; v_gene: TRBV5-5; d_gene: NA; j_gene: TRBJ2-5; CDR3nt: TGTGCCAGCAGCTTGGCTCAGCTTCAAGAGACCCAGTACTTC; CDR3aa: CASSLAQLQETQYF